The source of this T cell receptor beta chain is a study of OX40 agonist ivuxolimab in advanced cancers. The assay was immunoSEQ multiplex PCR, and TCRdb's table has in-frame clones only and misses some. Of around 47,000 clones in the sample, around 85% were seen once. Germline CDR1 is MGHRA and CDR2 is YSYEKL. The ends were cut back, 5 bases at V and 10 bases at J, with 14 bases in the middle. This CDR3 contains 13 residues. The receptor's source is an adult with an advanced solid tumor such as melanoma, head and neck, liver or kidney cancer. This specimen was CD4+ or CD8+ T cells sorted from blood, taken in a trial of the OX40 agonist ivuxolimab. V and J are TRBV4-1 and TRBJ1-4; D is uncertain. The CDR3 here is CASSENEDRKLFF. For the CDR3, the DNA is TGCGCCAGCAGCGAAAACGAGGATCGAAAACTGTTTTTT.